This TCR beta chain was retrieved from a study of blood T cell repertoires in COVID-19 (dated by TCRdb to the early 2020s). Turning to the overall study: Collaborator samples came from the United States, Italy and Spain and covered acute and convalescent phases of COVID-19. The prospective study material was composed of cDNA or gDNA derived from T cells, B-cell-depleted T cells, or PBMCs. Subjects who had been exposed to COVID-19, were actively infected with it, or had recovered from it provided the deeply sampled blood TCRbeta repertoires that made up the dataset. The repertoires were released in a freely available public database intended as a resource for research on the immune response to SARS-CoV-2. The samples were drawn from two sources: the first 160 participants of the ongoing ImmuneRACE study, and 1,000 to 1,500 subjects contributed by 6 global collaborators. A de-identified subject ID, COVID-19 status, age in years and sex were almost always included in the sample metadata. Where available, HLA class I and class II types were taken from metadata supplied by the sample provider and were not determined by assay-based typing.

The collaborating institutions used their own protocols to collect whole blood in K2EDTA tubes. Collaborator samples were shipped for TCRbeta analysis as frozen whole blood, isolated PBMCs, or DNA extracted from either sample type. Reading the germline V gene gives CDR1 KGHSH and CDR2 LQKENI. V sheds 6 bases and J sheds 2 bases, leaving 12 bases between their ends. The CDR3 measures 14 amino acids from cysteine to phenylalanine. Only CDR3 DNA is held: 42 bases, read in frame from base 1. TCRbeta CDR3 regions were amplified from genomic DNA by means of the immunoSEQ Assay, a bias-controlled multiplex PCR. In the original analysis: Within the assay, amplification of reference gene primers was used to estimate how many nucleated cells each sample contained. Sequence reads were collapsed and filtered to measure the absolute abundance of every unique TCRbeta CDR3 rearrangement. For each sample, productive Simpson clonality was calculated as the square root of Simpson's diversity index over productive rearrangements. This is the immuneACCESS table as TCRdb keeps it, with only in-frame sequences that have V and J called. A part of the clones is gone; compared with another copy, unresolved V genes explain less than half, and the rest is unexplained. The DNA gave D and trimming, while V, J and clone size come from that table. This sample has 65,000 to 90,000 clones in its table, and about 88% of those were observed once. About 9.1% of the sample rests with the top ten.

The investigation overall reported the following: Clinical and demographic metadata were provided uncurated, with the amount varying by source and participant.

With regard to this clone: No cognate antigen has been identified for it. Per-base quality was not reported, and no clone a single base away is much larger than it.

The clonotype comes from a man between 50 and 59 years old with acute or convalescent COVID-19. The rearranged chain carries TRBV18 and TRBJ2-3; TRBD2 could be the D gene, as 6 bases match. The sequenced sample was peripheral blood. CDR3 region: CASSPSEYTDTQYF. The DNA reads as follows: TGTGCCAGCTCTCCTAGCGAGTACACAGATACGCAGTATTTT.